This T cell receptor (beta chain) was identified in a study of cytomegalovirus exposure and HLA in healthy donors. The study, taken as a whole, reports: In an earlier analysis, most TCR beta V segments were productive about 87% or about 30% of the time. Rarity held for most TCR sequences, but there were some public TCRs that occurred in many donors.

The CDR3 runs to 14 residues. CDR1 and CDR2 (germline): SGHDT, YYEEEE. V was pared by 0 bases and J by 7 bases, with 5 bases of the junction left unmatched. Vbeta (60) and Jbeta (13) primers were used in the PCR. Sequenced by immunoSEQ multiplex PCR; TCRdb stores in-frame clones only, minus some. This sample carries tens of thousands of clones, 80% to 90% of them seen once, and the ten largest clones take about 4%. Concerning this clone: Its antigen remains unknown.

This receptor was obtained from a woman aged 18-29 years in good health and CMV-seronegative. This chain links TRBV5-6 with TRBJ1-2, with 8 bases lining up with TRBD1. Source material: PBMCs. The chain's CDR3 is CASSLGQGSRGYTF. CDR3 nucleotides: TGTGCCAGCAGCTTGGGACAGGGGAGTCGTGGCTACACCTTC. Variable domain in full (rest from reference TRBV5-6 and TRBJ1-2): DAGVTQSPTHLIKTRGQQVTLRCSPKSGHDTVSWYQQALGQGPQFIFQYYEEEERQRGNFPDRFSGHQFPNYSSELNVNALLLGDSALYLCASSLGQGSRGYTFGSGTRLTVV.